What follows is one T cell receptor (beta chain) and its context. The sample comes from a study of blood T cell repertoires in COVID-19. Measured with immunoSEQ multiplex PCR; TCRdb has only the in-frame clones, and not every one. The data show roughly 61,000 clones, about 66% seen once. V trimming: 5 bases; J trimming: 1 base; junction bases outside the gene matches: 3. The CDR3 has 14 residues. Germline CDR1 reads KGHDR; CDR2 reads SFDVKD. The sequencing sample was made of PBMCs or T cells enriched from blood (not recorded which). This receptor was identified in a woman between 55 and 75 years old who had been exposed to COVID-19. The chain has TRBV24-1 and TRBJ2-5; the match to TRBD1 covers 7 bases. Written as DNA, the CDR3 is TGTGCCACCAGTGTAGGGACAGCCCAAGAGACCCAGTACTTC. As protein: CATSVGTAQETQYF.